Listed below are T cell receptor beta chains from one sample, sequenced in a study of cytomegalovirus exposure and HLA in healthy donors. Clones were read by immunoSEQ multiplex PCR, and TCRdb kept only the in-frame ones, dropping some. Of 180,000 or so clones listed, about 75% are singletons. The sample taken for sequencing was PBMCs. These TCRs come from a man in his fifties or sixties in good health and CMV-seropositive. CDR3s include the opening cysteine and the closing phenylalanine or tryptophan. Fields, in order: V gene, clone size, J gene, D gene, CDR3 DNA, CDR3 protein. A D gene is named only where the DNA matches it firmly. Some rows mark clone size as missing; the rest say once, few, many or name a class of expanded clone.

TRBV19,NA,TRBJ2-5,TRBD2,TGTGCCAGTAGTATGGTGGGGGGGGAGACCCAGTACTTC,CASSMVGGETQYF
TRBV18,NA,TRBJ1-2,TRBD1,TGTGCCAGCTCACCGACAGGGGGTAACTATGGCTACACCTTC,CASSPTGGNYGYTF
TRBV6-5,NA,TRBJ1-2,TRBD1,TGTGCCAGCACGAACCGGGACAGGGCGGATGGCTACACCTTC,CASTNRDRADGYTF
TRBV9,NA,TRBJ1-1,NA,TGTGCCAGCAGCGTATGGGGGGACACTGAAGCTTTCTTT,CASSVWGDTEAFF
TRBV19,NA,TRBJ1-5,NA,TGTGCCAGTAGTATAGTAGACGGGATTAATCAGCCCCAGCATTTT,CASSIVDGINQPQHF
TRBV15,few,TRBJ1-1,NA,TGTGCCACCAGCACTAAGGAAAGGGGCCCTGTGAACACTGAAGCTTTCTTT,CATSTKERGPVNTEAFF
TRBV2,NA,TRBJ2-3,TRBD2,TGTGCCAGCAGTGAGACTAGCGGACACACAGATACGCAGTATTTT,CASSETSGHTDTQYF
TRBV28,NA,TRBJ1-2,TRBD1,TGTGCCAGCAGGTACCCCGGGACAGGTTATGGCTACACCTTC,CASRYPGTGYGYTF
TRBV4-1,NA,TRBJ2-7,TRBD1,TGCGCCAGCAGCCAAGAAGGAGGCAACAGGGGAAGAAACTACGAGCAGTACTTC,CASSQEGGNRGRNYEQYF
TRBV5-5,NA,TRBJ1-1,NA,TGTGCCAGCAGCTTCGGGTTGGCCACCGCGAACACTGAAGCTTTCTTT,CASSFGLATANTEAFF
TRBV19,NA,TRBJ2-3,NA,TGTGCCAGTAGTCAAAGCGGCACAGATACGCAGTATTTT,CASSQSGTDTQYF
TRBV10-3,NA,TRBJ1-2,NA,TGTGCCACGGGAGTTCCCTATGGCTACACCTTC,CATGVPYGYTF
TRBV9,few,TRBJ1-1,NA,TGTGCCAGCAGCGGCGGAGGGAACACTGAAGCTTTCTTT,CASSGGGNTEAFF
TRBV29-1,NA,TRBJ1-1,TRBD1,TGCAGCGGGAGACAGGGGGCTGGCGCTGAAGCTTTCTTT,CSGRQGAGAEAFF
TRBV2,NA,TRBJ1-2,TRBD1,TGTGCCAGCAGTGAAGCTGCAGGGGGTAGCTATGGCTACACCTTC,CASSEAAGGSYGYTF
TRBV11-2,NA,TRBJ2-1,NA,TGTGCCAGCAGCCAAAGAGGTCAGGGTATGGGTGAGCAGTTCTTC,CASSQRGQGMGEQFF
TRBV14,NA,TRBJ2-3,NA,TGTGCCAGCAGCCAAGGACCCGGGATGGGGGGACGCACAGATACGCAGTATTTT,CASSQGPGMGGRTDTQYF
TRBV7-6,NA,TRBJ1-1,NA,TGTGCCAGCAGCTTAGCGGGGAGGGGGGTAAACACTGAAGCTTTCTTT,CASSLAGRGVNTEAFF
TRBV7-9,NA,TRBJ2-5,NA,TGTGCCAGCAGCTTAGCCGGGGGCAGGGGGTACGAGACCCAGTACTTC,CASSLAGGRGYETQYF
TRBV19,once,TRBJ1-5,TRBD1,TGTGCCAGTAGTACTACAGGGGGCAGTCAGCCCCAGCATTTT,CASSTTGGSQPQHF
TRBV29-1,NA,TRBJ1-2,TRBD1,TGCAGCGTTAGGGGGGACAGGGGGAACTATGGCTACACCTTC,CSVRGDRGNYGYTF
TRBV7-3,NA,TRBJ1-1,NA,TGTGCCAGCAGCTTAACGAGACAGTCTGAAGCTTTCTTT,CASSLTRQSEAFF
TRBV7-9,few,TRBJ2-7,TRBD2,TGTGCCAGCAGCTCGACTAGCGGACCCTACGAGCAGTACTTC,CASSSTSGPYEQYF
TRBV28,NA,TRBJ1-2,TRBD1,TGTGCCAGCAGTTTAGCGGGACAGGGAATCTACGGCTACACCTTC,CASSLAGQGIYGYTF
TRBV7-9,NA,TRBJ2-7,NA,TGTGCCAGCAGCTTCCGGGACAACTACGAGCAGTACTTC,CASSFRDNYEQYF
TRBV5-1,NA,TRBJ1-1,TRBD1,TGCGCCAGCAGCTTAGACAGGGTACACGCTTTCTTT,CASSLDRVHAFF
TRBV5-6,NA,TRBJ2-2,NA,TGTGCCAGCAGCCTTGGGGGGACGAACACCGGGGAGCTGTTTTTT,CASSLGGTNTGELFF
TRBV6-6,NA,TRBJ2-7,NA,TGTGCCAGCAGTGCCTACTTTTCCTACGAGCAGTACTTC,CASSAYFSYEQYF
TRBV9,NA,TRBJ1-6,TRBD1,TGTGCCAGCAGCGTAGGGGTAGGGGGCAATTCACCCCTCCACTTT,CASSVGVGGNSPLHF
TRBV7-9,NA,TRBJ1-2,TRBD1,TGTGCCAGCAGTTCGGACAGGGGGCACATTGGCTACACCTTC,CASSSDRGHIGYTF
TRBV7-2,once,TRBJ1-1,NA,TGTGCCAGCAGCTTAGTGTGGGGGCTTAAGAACACTGAAGCTTTCTTT,CASSLVWGLKNTEAFF
TRBV5-1,NA,TRBJ1-1,NA,TGCGCCAGCAGCTTGGGGACAGAAAGGAACACTGAAGCTTTCTTT,CASSLGTERNTEAFF